This entry lists 19 T cell receptor beta chains sequenced from one sample in a study of chemoradiotherapy in HPV16-positive cancers. Some clones are missing from TCRdb's copy, which holds only in-frame ones; the method was immunoSEQ multiplex PCR. The top ten clones hold 4.2% of a sample with about 67,000 clones, about 90% of them seen once. Sequencing was performed on blood, taken from a patient who underwent chemoradiotherapy. These receptors were taken from a human donor with HPV-associated anogenital cancer.

This clone was recorded once. The V call is TRBV7-3, the J call TRBJ2-7; D remains ambiguous. Germline loops: CDR1 SGHTA, CDR2 FQGTGA. V was shortened by 2 bases and J by 7 bases, with 12 bases between the two germline ends. This CDR3 spans 13 amino acids. The CDR3: CASSLGPVAEQYF. The CDR3 DNA sequence: TGTGCCAGCAGCTTAGGCCCTGTGGCGGAGCAGTACTTC.

This clone was recorded only once. V and J are TRBV6-6 and TRBJ1-1; 8 positions match TRBD1. V lost 6 bases to trimming and J lost 8 bases; unmatched junction nucleotides: 8. Germline assignment: CDR1 MNHNY and CDR2 SVGAGI (reference sequence). The CDR3 is made up of 13 amino acids. CDR3: CASRSRDRPEAFF. The DNA of the CDR3 is TGTGCCAGCAGGTCCCGGGACAGGCCGGAAGCTTTCTTT.

This chain connects TRBV28 to TRBJ1-1; D perhaps matches TRBD1 (5 bases). Germline values: CDR1 MDHEN, CDR2 SYDVKM. This CDR3 comprises 15 residues. Trimming cost V 8 bases and J 7 bases, with 23 bases left between them. This chain's CDR3 is CASLVAGGGLDEAFF. The DNA for the CDR3 is TGTGCCAGCCTTGTCGCCGGGGGAGGGTTAGATGAAGCTTTCTTT.

This chain uses TRBV28 with TRBJ2-7; D might be TRBD1 or TRBD2, each matching 8 bases. Germline V CDR1 and CDR2: MDHEN, SYDVKM. V was cut by 6 bases and J by 0 bases, with 18 bases left in between. The CDR3 is 16 residues long. CDR3 bases: TGTGCCAGCAGCCTGCAGGGGGCGGGAGGCTCCTACGAGCAGTACTTC. Translated: CASSLQGAGGSYEQYF.

The V call is TRBV27, the J call TRBJ2-6; D is unclear. The V gene lost 3 bases and the J gene lost 0 bases, with 12 bases spanning the gap. CDR1 MNHEY and CDR2 SMNVEV come from the germline V gene (reference sequence). The CDR3 loop spans 17 amino acids. CDR3 sequence: CASSFSGSSSGANVLTF. The CDR3 region has the DNA TGTGCCAGCAGTTTCTCCGGGTCCAGCTCTGGGGCCAACGTCCTGACTTTC.

This clone was found a few times. The CDR3: CASSLPNSGTRQETQYF. Written as DNA, the CDR3 is TGTGCCAGCAGCCTACCCAATTCTGGGACTCGCCAAGAGACCCAGTACTTC. The chain combines TRBV28 with TRBJ2-5, with D possibly matching TRBD2 (6 bases). This CDR3 comprises 17 residues. Looked up from germline, CDR1 is MDHEN and CDR2 is SYDVKM. V lost 6 bases and J 1 base, leaving 21 bases between the germline ends.

This chain joins TRBV7-2 and TRBJ2-7; no firm D call. This CDR3 contains 14 residues. The V end lost 5 bases, the J end lost 2 bases, and 13 bases lay between the germline ends. Per germline, CDR1 SGHTA and CDR2 FQGNSA. The CDR3 DNA is TGTGCCAGCAGCCCCCAGGCCCTTGCCTACGAGCAGTACTTC. This translates into CASSPQALAYEQYF.

The V call is TRBV18, the J call TRBJ2-3; 14 bases align to TRBD2. In germline, CDR1 is KGHSH, CDR2 LQKENI. The V gene end was trimmed by 0 bases and the J gene end by 6 bases; junction bases not matched to a gene: 5. CDR3 length: 17 amino acids. CDR3 amino acids: CASSPPGLAGVTDTQYF. Here the CDR3 DNA reads TGTGCCAGCTCACCACCGGGACTAGCGGGGGTCACCGATACGCAGTATTTT. The variable domain in full, completed from reference TRBV18 and TRBJ2-3, reads NAGVMQNPRHLVRRRGQEARLRCSPMKGHSHVYWYRQLPEEGLKFMVYLQKENIIDESGMPKERFSAEFPKEGPSILRIQQVVRGDSAAYFCASSPPGLAGVTDTQYFGPGTRLTVL.

The J gene is TRBJ1-5, the V gene TRBV7-2; 10 bases are a match to TRBD1. The V and J ends lost 5 bases and 11 bases, in that order; junction bases with no gene match: 15. Per germline, CDR1 SGHTA and CDR2 FQGNSA. This CDR3 spans 16 amino acids. The CDR3 DNA is TGTGCCAGCAGCCCACAGACAGGGGGCCCGGTTAGGTCCCAGCATTTT. Amino acid sequence: CASSPQTGGPVRSQHF.

This chain links TRBV2 with TRBJ1-2; D remains unclear. V was pared by 1 base and J by 8 bases, with 11 bases between. CDR3 length equals 13 residues. CDR1 is SNHLY, CDR2 FYNNEI, per germline. As DNA, the CDR3 is TGTGCCAGCAGTGAAGGCGTCACAAGAGGCTACACCTTC. Translation: CASSEGVTRGYTF.

The genes are TRBV30 and TRBJ1-1, with D possibly being TRBD1 (5 bases). CDR1 is GTSNPN, CDR2 SVGIG, per germline (reference sequence). V was shortened by 6 bases and J by 4 bases, with 15 bases between the two germline ends. The CDR3 is made up of 13 amino acids. CDR3 sequence (DNA): TGTGCCTGCAGCCCTGACAGCACCACTGAAGCTTTCTTT. This codes for CACSPDSTTEAFF.

The chain combines TRBV6-5 with TRBJ2-7; D remains unclear. V was trimmed by 10 bases and J by 1 base, leaving 14 bases between them. The CDR3 extends over 13 amino acids. CDR1 MNHEY and CDR2 SVGAGI come from the germline V gene. The CDR3 bases are TGTGCCAACCTTGAGCGCGAATCCTACGAGCAGTACTTC. This codes for CANLERESYEQYF.

The chain employs TRBV7-9 and TRBJ1-4; D possibly corresponds to TRBD1 (5 bases). The CDR3 loop spans 19 amino acids. Trimming pared 4 bases from V and 3 bases from J, leaving 24 bases between. Germline CDR1 SEHNR, CDR2 FQNEAQ (reference sequence). The CDR3 DNA is TGTGCCAGCAGCTCAAATGTACAGGAGGTTACGGCGGCTAATGAAAAACTGTTTTTT. Its protein is CASSSNVQEVTAANEKLFF.

This chain uses TRBV7-2 with TRBJ2-7; 7 bases line up with TRBD2. CDR1 SGHTA and CDR2 FQGNSA come from the germline V gene. The CDR3 sequence is 15 residues long. Germline trimming cut 1 base from V and 2 bases from J; bases unmatched to any gene: 5. CDR3 sequence reads: CASSLEPGRAYEQYF. In DNA, the CDR3 is TGTGCCAGCAGCTTAGAACCAGGGAGGGCCTACGAGCAGTACTTC.

This clone has just one count. J is TRBJ2-5 and V is TRBV29-1; D ambiguous. There are 12 residues in the CDR3. Per the germline V gene, CDR1 is SQVTM and CDR2 is ANQGSEA. The V and J ends lost 4 bases and 5 bases respectively, with 11 bases between them. The CDR3 DNA reads TGCAGCGTTGTCGTAGTGAGGGAGACCCAGTACTTC. Translated, it gives CSVVVVRETQYF.

This sequence joins TRBV5-4 and TRBJ1-4; 7 bases are a match to TRBD1. The ends lost 2 bases at V and 8 bases at J; junction bases unmatched: 6. This CDR3 is built from 14 residues. Per germline, CDR1 SGHNT and CDR2 YYREEE (reference sequence). The CDR3 DNA reads as TGTGCCAGCAGCTTTCAGGGGGTTGGGGAAAAACTGTTTTTT. Amino acid sequence: CASSFQGVGEKLFF.

V gene TRBV27 combines with J gene TRBJ2-7; TRBD2 aligns across 8 bases. CDR1 is MNHEY, CDR2 SMNVEV, per germline (reference sequence). V trimming: 6 bases; J trimming: 1 base; junction bases outside the gene matches: 17. The CDR3 has 18 residues. Written as DNA, the CDR3 is TGTGCCAGCAGCAGTAAGGGCCTTACTAGCGGATTTTCCTACGAGCAGTACTTC. It yields the protein CASSSKGLTSGFSYEQYF.

This chain uses TRBV15 with TRBJ2-2; D unclear. The V and J ends lost 0 bases and 6 bases respectively, with 8 bases between them. The CDR3 covers 14 residues. CDR1 and CDR2 (germline): LNHNV, YYDKDF (reference sequence). CDR3 nucleotides: TGTGCCACCAGCAGAGAACCCCAAGCCGGGGAGCTGTTTTTT. Its protein is CATSREPQAGELFF.

Turning to this clone: One junction end does not reproduce the germline sequence, and a read error may be involved. The V and J genes are TRBV5-1 and TRBJ1-2, with 8 positions matching TRBD1. This CDR3 has 14 amino acids. CDR1 is SGHRS and CDR2 is YFSETQ in the germline V gene. The CDR3 bases are TGTGCCAGCAGCACAGGGACAGGCAACTATGGCTACACCTTC. Translation: CASSTGTGNYGYTF.